This passage covers 30 T cell receptor beta chains from one sample sequenced in a study of regulatory T cells in long-lasting Graves disease. As to time point: newly diagnosed GD, antithyroid drugs for less than 3 months. The TCR library was made from RNA extracted from PBMCs. Combining iRepertoire HTBI primers with Arm-PCR of CDR3 regions, the authors built TCR beta libraries. TCRdb re-called the multiplex PCR reads with MiXCR, one entry per CDR3 protein. The sample lists about 400,000 distinct CDR3 sequences; roughly 16% were seen once. These data were likewise used in another study, on T cells in Graves' hyperthyroidism and ophthalmopathy.

The material sequenced was peripheral blood mononuclear cells (PBMCs), taken at new diagnosis, from a patient treated with antithyroid drugs. Receptors were obtained from a woman aged 18-29 years with Graves disease.

The V call is TRBV5-1, the J call TRBJ2-2; 9 bases map to TRBD1. The V segment lost 7 bases and the J segment 3 bases; nucleotides outside the gene matches: 4. There are 14 residues in the CDR3. Germline CDR1 is SGHRS and CDR2 is YFSETQ. The CDR3 sequence: CASERQGDTGELFF. The CDR3 bases are TGCGCCAGCGAGAGACAGGGGGACACCGGGGAGCTGTTTTTT.

This clonotype was counted at least ten times. V usage is TRBV5-1 and J usage is TRBJ1-1, with D possibly matching TRBD1 (5 bases). This CDR3 spans 13 amino acids. V was pared by 0 bases and J by 6 bases, with 9 bases between. Germline CDR1 and CDR2: SGHRS and YFSETQ. The CDR3 sequence is CASSLERGAEAFF. In nucleotides, the CDR3 is TGCGCCAGCAGCTTGGAAAGGGGCGCTGAAGCTTTCTTT.

This chain joins TRBV11-2 and TRBJ2-1; TRBD1 matches at 11 bases. This CDR3 has 16 residues. The germline gives CDR1 SGHAT, CDR2 FQNNGV. V was clipped by 5 bases and J by 13 bases; unmatched bases: 16. The CDR3 here is CASSPGTGGGRSDQFF. The CDR3, as DNA: TGTGCCAGCAGCCCAGGGACAGGGGGAGGACGGTCCGATCAGTTCTTC.

This clonotype was seen at least ten times. In DNA form, the CDR3 reads TGTGCCTCCCGACTAGCGGGAGGGCCGGGGGAGCAGTTCTTC. Amino acid sequence: CASRLAGGPGEQFF. The rearrangement joins TRBV11-2 to TRBJ2-1, with TRBD2 identical over 14 bases. This CDR3 comprises 14 residues. Germline V lookup: CDR1 SGHAT, CDR2 FQNNGV. V lost 11 bases and J lost 10; bases outside the gene matches: 10.

This clonotype was counted at least ten times. The V and J genes are TRBV30 and TRBJ1-1; maybe TRBD1 (5 bases). The CDR3 covers 13 residues. Germline CDR1 GTSNPN, CDR2 SVGIG (reference sequence). V gave up 3 bases and J gave up 4 bases, with 12 bases separating them. CDR3 sequence (DNA): TGTGCCTGGAGAGGTGTGGGGCGCACTGAAGCTTTCTTT. Its protein is CAWRGVGRTEAFF.

This clonotype was seen a handful of times. CDR3 region: CSARPVRQLNQPQHF. Here the CDR3 DNA reads TGCAGTGCTAGACCAGTGAGACAGCTCAATCAGCCCCAGCATTTT. This chain uses TRBV20-1 with TRBJ1-5; TRBD1 might be the D (5 bases). This CDR3 comprises 15 residues. The V gene's germline CDR1 is DFQATT and CDR2 SNEGSKA (reference sequence). V was trimmed by 2 bases and J by 3 bases, leaving 14 bases between them.

This clonotype was counted ten times or more. For the CDR3, the DNA is TGCAGTGCTAGGCTTCCGGGAAAAAAGACCCAGTACTTC. Encoded protein: CSARLPGKKTQYF. J is TRBJ2-5 and V is TRBV20-1, with a tentative D call TRBD2 (5 bases). The CDR3 covers 13 residues. Germline lookup yields CDR1 DFQATT and CDR2 SNEGSKA (reference sequence). The V end lost 3 bases, the J end lost 6 bases, and 14 bases lay between the germline ends.

This clonotype was detected many times. The J gene is TRBJ2-7, the V gene TRBV11-2; D is possibly TRBD2 (7 bases). With 1 base removed from V and 6 bases from J, the gap between germline ends came to 13 bases. Germline V gene data show CDR1 as SGHAT and CDR2 as FQNNGV. This CDR3 contains 14 residues. For the CDR3, the DNA is TGTGCCAGCAGCTTAGTTGGGGGGGCCGGCGAGCAGTACTTC. It encodes CASSLVGGAGEQYF.

This clonotype occurred many times. The chain combines TRBV12-3 or TRBV12-4 with TRBJ1-1; D is unresolved. Trimming removed 4 bases at V and 2 bases at J, with 8 bases between. The CDR3 is 13 residues long. CDR3 sequence (DNA): TGTGCCAGCAGTTCCGTGGTAAACACTGAAGCTTTCTTT. It codes for CASSSVVNTEAFF.

This clonotype was detected ten times or more. This sequence joins TRBV6-2 or TRBV6-3 and TRBJ2-1; 9 nucleotides agree with TRBD2. Germline CDR1 and CDR2: MNHEY and SVGEGT. The CDR3 contains 15 residues. The J segment lost 4 bases and the V segment lost 6 bases, leaving 7 bases of the junction unmatched. The CDR3 spells CASRDSGRLYNEQFF. In nucleotides, the CDR3 is TGTGCCAGCAGAGACAGCGGGAGGCTTTACAATGAGCAGTTCTTC.

This clonotype was seen ten or more times. CDR3 in DNA: TGTGCCAGCAGCCGCGGAGGGGCGATATTAAACACTGAAGCTTTCTTT. Residues: CASSRGGAILNTEAFF. This chain links TRBV11-2 with TRBJ1-1; a possible D gene is TRBD1 (5 bases). The germline V gene has CDR1 SGHAT and CDR2 FQNNGV. V was pared by 5 bases and J by 2 bases, with 18 bases between. The CDR3 length is 16 residues.

As regards this clonotype: With a far larger clone one base away, a read error is the likely cause. The gene calls are TRBV7-2 and TRBJ2-5, with TRBD1 identical over 9 bases. The DNA matches TRBJ2-1 better at its end, which makes the J call doubtful. The CDR3 loop spans 16 amino acids. CDR1 SGHTA and CDR2 FQGNSA come from the germline V gene. The CDR3 reads CTSSLEGTGLNNEQFF. In DNA, the CDR3 is TGTACCAGCAGCTTAGAAGGGACAGGGCTTAACAATGAGCAGTTCTTC.

The V call is TRBV6-2 or TRBV6-3, the J call TRBJ2-7, with TRBD2 matching over 8 bases. V lost 5 bases to trimming and J lost 1 base; unmatched junction nucleotides: 7. CDR3 size: 15 residues. Looked up from germline, CDR1 is MNHEY and CDR2 is SVGEGT. DNA of the CDR3: TGTGCCAGCAGTCCAGAGCGGGGGTCTTCCTACGAGCAGTACTTC. It is translated as CASSPERGSSYEQYF.

The V gene is TRBV14, the J gene TRBJ1-2, with D perhaps TRBD1 (5 bases). This CDR3 contains 13 residues. The germline V gene encodes CDR1 SGHDN and CDR2 FVKESK. The V and J ends lost 0 bases and 8 bases respectively, with 10 bases between them. CDR3 sequence (DNA): TGTGCCAGCAGCCAAGACGCGGGGGTCGGCTACACCTTC. This gives the protein CASSQDAGVGYTF.

The gene calls are TRBV6-9 and TRBJ1-5; 8 bases map to TRBD1. Losses at the gene ends were 3 bases for V and 5 bases for J; bases not matched to a gene: 6. CDR1 MNHGY and CDR2 SVAAGI come from the germline V gene. This CDR3 has 15 amino acids. Here the CDR3 reads CASSYLQGAHQPQHF. DNA of the CDR3: TGTGCCAGCAGTTACTTGCAGGGGGCCCATCAGCCCCAGCATTTT.

This clonotype appeared many times. V is TRBV6-1 and J is TRBJ2-3, with 12 bases that match TRBD1. CDR1 and CDR2 (germline): MNHNS, SASEGT. With V trimmed by 6 bases and J by 4 bases, 5 bases remained unmatched. This CDR3 has 15 amino acids. This CDR3 is CASRLGTGGPDTQYF. The CDR3 DNA follows: TGTGCCAGCAGACTGGGGACAGGGGGCCCAGATACGCAGTATTTT.

This clonotype was picked up many times. J is TRBJ2-3 and V is TRBV12-3 or TRBV12-4; D might be TRBD2 (7 bases). The CDR3 runs 15 residues. Deletions cut 3 bases from V and 1 base from J, with 11 bases between. CDR3 bases: TGTGCCAGCAGTTTCAAGGGGGGGGGCACAGATACGCAGTATTTT. Residues: CASSFKGGGTDTQYF.

This clonotype has ten or more counts. This rearrangement joins TRBV10-3 to TRBJ2-2; D is unclear. Germline V CDR1 and CDR2: ENHRY, SYGVKD. Trimming left V 9 bases short and J 1 base short, with 6 bases between. The CDR3 totals 12 residues. The CDR3 nucleotides read TGTGCCATGAGTAGGAACACCGGGGAGCTGTTTTTT. This sequence encodes CAMSRNTGELFF.

In its sample, this clonotype was seen a few times. The chain employs TRBV4-1 and TRBJ1-4; D is undetermined. The CDR3 loop spans 13 amino acids. From germline, CDR1 is MGHRA and CDR2 YSYEKL. Trimming cost V 2 bases and J 4 bases, with 5 bases left between them. Written as DNA, the CDR3 is TGCGCCAGCAGCCAATTAGTTAATGAAAAACTGTTTTTT. Translation: CASSQLVNEKLFF.

This clonotype came up many times. The chain links TRBV6-1 to TRBJ2-5; D gene uncertain. Germline loops: CDR1 MNHNS, CDR2 SASEGT. V lost 5 bases to trimming and J lost 5 bases, with 9 bases between them. The length of the CDR3 is 12 residues. The CDR3 region is CASSPNGETQYF. Written as DNA, the CDR3 is TGTGCCAGCAGTCCCAATGGGGAGACCCAGTACTTC.

In this sample, this clonotype turned up many times. The rearrangement links TRBV13 to TRBJ2-1, with 14 bases lining up with TRBD2. The V gene's germline CDR1 is PRHDT and CDR2 FYEKMQ (reference sequence). V was clipped by 0 bases and J by 10 bases; unmatched bases: 11. There are 18 residues in the CDR3. The CDR3: CASSLGPQTSGRGLEQFF. The CDR3 region has the DNA TGTGCCAGCAGCTTAGGGCCCCAGACTAGCGGGAGGGGCCTAGAGCAGTTCTTC.

This clonotype was picked up many times. The V gene is TRBV7-9, the J gene TRBJ1-2; TRBD1 agrees at 10 bases. This CDR3 contains 14 residues. The ends lost 4 bases at V and 5 bases at J; junction bases unmatched: 4. The germline V gene encodes CDR1 SEHNR and CDR2 FQNEAQ (reference sequence). In DNA form, the CDR3 reads TGTGCCAGCAGCTCAGGACAGGGGGGTTATGGCTACACCTTC. Its translation: CASSSGQGGYGYTF.

This clonotype was counted at least ten times. In nucleotides, the CDR3 is TGTGCCAGCTCACCGGTGGCGGGAGCCCAGACGGACACTGAAGCTTTCTTT. This sequence encodes CASSPVAGAQTDTEAFF. The chain has TRBV18 and TRBJ1-1; D unclear. Looked up from germline, CDR1 is KGHSH and CDR2 is LQKENI. Trimming removed 3 bases at V and 3 bases at J, with 20 bases between. This CDR3 comprises 17 residues.

This chain links TRBV29-1 with TRBJ1-2, with 7 bases fitting TRBD1. This CDR3 has 12 amino acids. Germline assignment: CDR1 SQVTM and CDR2 ANQGSEA. The V and J ends lost 4 bases and 2 bases, in that order; junction bases with no gene match: 1. CDR3 DNA sequence: TGCAGCGTTGTGACAGGGAACTATGGCTACACCTTC. Its protein is CSVVTGNYGYTF.

This clonotype was picked up many times. The V gene is TRBV7-3, the J gene TRBJ2-1; D perhaps matches TRBD2 (6 bases). The CDR3 contains 12 residues. The V gene's germline CDR1 is SGHTA and CDR2 FQGTGA. V was clipped by 2 bases and J by 9 bases, with 8 bases between them. The CDR3 sequence: CASSLGGFEQFF. CDR3 sequence (DNA): TGTGCCAGCAGCTTAGGGGGGTTTGAGCAGTTCTTC.

Only a few counts were recorded for this clonotype. The chain combines TRBV5-1 with TRBJ2-1; D is undetermined. Germline V gives CDR1 SGHRS, CDR2 YFSETQ. The CDR3 is made up of 14 amino acids. V lost 5 bases and J lost 1, with 10 bases in between. CDR3 nucleotide sequence: TGCGCCAGCAGGATAGCCGCTTCCTACAATGAGCAGTTCTTC. Its protein is CASRIAASYNEQFF.

This clonotype has only a few counts. The V and J genes are TRBV13 and TRBJ2-1; the match to TRBD2 covers 7 bases. V lost 3 bases, J lost 7 bases, and 12 bases stayed unmatched. In germline, CDR1 is PRHDT, CDR2 FYEKMQ (reference sequence). This CDR3 contains 16 residues. The CDR3 region has the DNA TGTGCCAGCAGCTTGGGCTACTCGCGGGAGAGTAATGAGCAGTTCTTC. Protein: CASSLGYSRESNEQFF.

This clonotype was counted only a few times. CDR3 sequence (DNA): TGTGCCAGCAGTTTAAGGGTTAGCGCGAGCTCCTACAATGAGCAGTTCTTC. Translated: CASSLRVSASSYNEQFF. The gene calls are TRBV12-3 or TRBV12-4 and TRBJ2-1, with D perhaps matching TRBD2 (5 bases). Trimming pared 2 bases from V and 0 bases from J, leaving 14 bases between. The CDR3 loop spans 17 amino acids.

The CDR3: CASTRSRDTGANVLTF. CDR3 nucleotides: TGTGCCAGTACCCGATCCAGGGATACTGGGGCCAACGTCCTGACTTTC. This chain links TRBV19 with TRBJ2-6; the D gene is possibly TRBD1 (5 bases). CDR3 size: 16 residues. Trimming left V 7 bases short and J 2 bases short, with 15 bases between. CDR1 is LNHDA and CDR2 is SQIVND in the germline V gene (reference sequence).

This clonotype was observed at least ten times. V and J are TRBV28 and TRBJ2-1; maybe TRBD2 (7 bases). This CDR3 has 15 amino acids. Germline values: CDR1 MDHEN, CDR2 SYDVKM. Trimming took 2 bases from V and 8 from J, leaving 16 bases between them. CDR3 in DNA: TGTGCCAGCAGTTTACCTCTTACAGGGAGGGATGAGCAGTTCTTC. Translation gives CASSLPLTGRDEQFF.